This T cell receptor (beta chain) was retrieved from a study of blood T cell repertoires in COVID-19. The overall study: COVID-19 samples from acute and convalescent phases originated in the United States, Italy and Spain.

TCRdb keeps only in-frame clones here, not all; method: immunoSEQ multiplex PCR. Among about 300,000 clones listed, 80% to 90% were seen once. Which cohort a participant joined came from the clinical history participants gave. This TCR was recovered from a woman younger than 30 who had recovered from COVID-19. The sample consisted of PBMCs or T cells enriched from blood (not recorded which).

CDR3 nucleotides: TGTGCCAGCAGTTTATCGCCAGGAATTCAAGAGACCCAGTACTTC. The encoded protein is CASSLSPGIQETQYF. The chain has TRBV27 and TRBJ2-5, with no clear D. In germline, CDR1 is MNHEY, CDR2 SMNVEV (reference sequence). The CDR3 consists of 15 residues. Trimming pared 0 bases from V and 2 bases from J, leaving 10 bases between.